This is a list of T cell receptor beta chains from one sample in a study of cytomegalovirus exposure and HLA in healthy donors. Data came from immunoSEQ multiplex PCR; TCRdb stores just in-frame clones and leaves some out. The sample includes 150,000 to 200,000 clones, 70% to 85% of them seen just once. The sample consisted of PBMCs. These receptors were taken from a man younger than 35 in good health and CMV-seronegative. Each CDR3 is given with its conserved first and last residue. Fields, in order: CDR3 protein, CDR3 DNA, J gene, clone size, V gene, D gene. D genes are given only for firm matches. Expanded clones are given a class, and other clones once, few, many or no size at all.

CASSPAGPPGETQYF | TGTGCCAGCAGCCCGGCGGGCCCCCCTGGGGAGACCCAGTACTTC | TRBJ2-5 | . | TRBV7-3 | .
CASRPSSGTRNEQYF | TGTGCCAGTAGGCCCTCCTCCGGGACTAGGAACGAGCAGTACTTC | TRBJ2-7 | . | TRBV19 | TRBD2
CASSLGTPGEGAFF | TGCGCCAGCAGCTTGGGCACGCCCGGGGAAGGAGCTTTCTTT | TRBJ1-1 | . | TRBV5-1 | .
CASGDGTGFSGANVLTF | TGTGCCAGCGGTGACGGGACAGGATTCTCTGGGGCCAACGTCCTGACTTTC | TRBJ2-6 | few | TRBV7-6 | TRBD1
CASTDRGRETQYF | TGTGCCAGTACTGACAGGGGACGAGAGACCCAGTACTTC | TRBJ2-5 | few | TRBV19 | TRBD1
CASTAGRKAFF | TGTGCCAGCACGGCAGGCCGAAAAGCTTTCTTT | TRBJ1-1 | . | TRBV2 | .
CASRDRKAEAFF | TGTGCCAGTAGAGACAGGAAGGCTGAAGCTTTCTTT | TRBJ1-1 | . | TRBV19 | .
CASPDEKLFF | TGTGCCAGCCCGGATGAAAAACTGTTTTTT | TRBJ1-4 | many | TRBV6-5 | .
CASSPLQGANTEAFF | TGCGCCAGCAGCCCTTTACAGGGGGCGAACACTGAAGCTTTCTTT | TRBJ1-1 | . | TRBV4-1 | TRBD1
CSVRRNTEAFF | TGCAGCGTGAGGCGGAACACTGAAGCTTTCTTT | TRBJ1-1 | . | TRBV29-1 | .
CASSLEGREETQYF | TGCGCCAGCAGCTTGGAGGGCAGGGAAGAGACCCAGTACTTC | TRBJ2-5 | few | TRBV5-1 | .
CASSMGQANIQYF | TGTGCCAGTAGTATGGGGCAGGCAAACATTCAGTACTTC | TRBJ2-4 | . | TRBV19 | .
CASTLPPIRQGGYTF | TGTGCCAGCACCTTACCCCCGATCAGACAGGGTGGCTACACCTTC | TRBJ1-2 | once | TRBV5-6 | TRBD1
CASKLGASAKNIQYF | TGTGCCAGCAAGCTAGGGGCCTCAGCCAAAAACATTCAGTACTTC | TRBJ2-4 | . | TRBV16 | .
CASSPAAGGNTIYF | TGTGCCAGCAGCCCTGCCGCGGGAGGAAACACCATATATTTT | TRBJ1-3 | . | TRBV7-2 | .
CASSPLGGVEQYF | TGTGCCAGCAGCCCCCTTGGGGGGGTTGAGCAGTACTTC | TRBJ2-7 | once | TRBV4-2 | TRBD2
CASSSNPGQVVTGELFF | TGTGCCAGCAGCTCCAATCCGGGACAGGTGGTCACCGGGGAGCTGTTTTTT | TRBJ2-2 | . | TRBV9 | TRBD1
CASSGGRDRGTDTQYF | TGTGCCAGCAGCGGGGGCCGGGACAGGGGCACAGATACGCAGTATTTT | TRBJ2-3 | few | TRBV9 | TRBD1
CAIRGQEYNEQFF | TGTGCCATCAGGGGACAGGAGTACAATGAGCAGTTCTTC | TRBJ2-1 | . | TRBV10-3 | TRBD1
CASSLPTSGRFDEQFF | TGTGCCAGCAGCCTACCGACTAGCGGGAGGTTCGATGAGCAGTTCTTC | TRBJ2-1 | . | TRBV9 | TRBD2
CVSKLTGDSYEQYF | TGTGTCTCAAAGCTTACAGGGGATTCCTACGAGCAGTACTTC | TRBJ2-7 | . | TRBV10-3 | TRBD1
CASSLSRDSNGYTF | TGTGCCAGCAGCTTATCCCGGGACAGCAATGGCTACACCTTC | TRBJ1-2 | . | TRBV7-9 | TRBD1
CASSYGQGTTGELFF | TGTGCCAGCAGCTACGGACAGGGAACCACCGGGGAGCTGTTTTTT | TRBJ2-2 | . | TRBV5-8 | TRBD1
CASRTSGSYEQYF | TGTGCCAGCAGGACTAGCGGATCCTACGAGCAGTACTTC | TRBJ2-7 | . | TRBV2 | TRBD2
CASSQERASGRPDTQYF | TGCGCCAGCAGCCAAGAAAGGGCTAGCGGGAGGCCAGATACGCAGTATTTT | TRBJ2-3 | . | TRBV4-1 | TRBD2
CASSLVVGVTNEKLFF | TGTGCCAGCAGCTTAGTCGTCGGAGTTACTAATGAAAAACTGTTTTTT | TRBJ1-4 | . | TRBV7-9 | .
CASSLTGTDGYTF | TGTGCCAGCTCACTAACCGGGACAGATGGCTACACCTTC | TRBJ1-2 | . | TRBV18 | TRBD1
CASSPGTSSYNEQFF | TGCGCCAGCAGTCCCGGGACTTCCTCCTACAATGAGCAGTTCTTC | TRBJ2-1 | . | TRBV4-3 | .
CSVFPGTGDGYTF | TGCAGCGTTTTCCCCGGGACAGGGGATGGCTACACCTTC | TRBJ1-2 | . | TRBV29-1 | TRBD1
CASSRGLNTEAFF | TGCGCCAGCAGCCGAGGGTTAAACACTGAAGCTTTCTTT | TRBJ1-1 | once | TRBV4-3 | .
CASSSPGLAAISTDTQYF | TGTGCCAGCAGCTCACCGGGACTAGCGGCTATTAGCACAGATACGCAGTATTTT | TRBJ2-3 | . | TRBV7-2 | TRBD2
CASSAPRGGSPLHF | TGTGCCAGCAGTGCCCCGAGAGGGGGTTCACCCCTCCACTTT | TRBJ1-6 | . | TRBV2 | .
CASSRTSGSAYEQYF | TGCGCCAGCAGCCGTACTAGCGGGAGTGCCTACGAGCAGTACTTC | TRBJ2-7 | . | TRBV4-1 | TRBD2
CASSDTGTGINEQFF | TGTGCCAGCAGTGACACCGGGACAGGGATAAATGAGCAGTTCTTC | TRBJ2-1 | . | TRBV6-1 | TRBD1
CASSLNRFYEQYF | TGTGCCAGCAGCTTGAACAGGTTCTACGAGCAGTACTTC | TRBJ2-7 | once | TRBV5-4 | .
CASSLYQGTMNTEAFF | TGTGCCAGCAGTTTATACCAGGGTACTATGAACACTGAAGCTTTCTTT | TRBJ1-1 | . | TRBV28 | .
CASSLYGRGGGANVLTF | TGTGCCAGCAGCTTATATGGCAGGGGAGGGGGGGCCAACGTCCTGACTTTC | TRBJ2-6 | . | TRBV7-9 | .
CASSPGTGSIAQYF | TGTGCCAGCTCACCTGGGACAGGGAGTATTGCGCAGTACTTC | TRBJ2-7 | . | TRBV18 | TRBD1
CASSEQGLGEQYF | TGCGCCAGCAGCGAGCAGGGTCTGGGCGAGCAGTACTTC | TRBJ2-7 | . | TRBV5-1 | .
CASRPLDTASYGYTF | TGTGCCAGCAGACCACTGGACACGGCTTCCTATGGCTACACCTTC | TRBJ1-2 | . | TRBV9 | .
CASRGDRAGTEAFF | TGTGCCAGCAGAGGCGACAGGGCAGGCACTGAAGCTTTCTTT | TRBJ1-1 | . | TRBV6-5 | TRBD1
CASSLTGPNEKLFF | TGTGCCAGCAGCCTGACAGGACCAAATGAAAAACTGTTTTTT | TRBJ1-4 | . | TRBV7-2 | .
CASSYDSFYNEQFF | TGTGCCAGCTCATATGACTCGTTCTACAATGAGCAGTTCTTC | TRBJ2-1 | . | TRBV18 | .
CASSERAGQETQYF | TGCGCCAGCAGTGAGAGGGCAGGGCAAGAGACCCAGTACTTC | TRBJ2-5 | . | TRBV10-1 | .
CASSPLSSYNSPLHF | TGTGCCAGCAGTCCCTTGAGCTCCTATAATTCACCCCTCCACTTT | TRBJ1-6 | . | TRBV6-1 | .
CASSSFWAGGLSSYNEQFF | TGTGCCAGCAGCTCCTTTTGGGCGGGGGGCCTGAGCTCCTACAATGAGCAGTTCTTC | TRBJ2-1 | . | TRBV13 | TRBD2
CASSPGTGGAGAEAFF | TGTGCCAGTAGTCCCGGGACAGGGGGTGCAGGTGCTGAAGCTTTCTTT | TRBJ1-1 | once | TRBV19 | TRBD1
CASSLAGSENTIYF | TGTGCCAGCAGCTTAGCGGGATCGGAAAACACCATATATTTT | TRBJ1-3 | . | TRBV11-3 | .
CASANRLGNEQFF | TGTGCTAGTGCTAATAGACTGGGCAATGAGCAGTTCTTC | TRBJ2-1 | . | TRBV12-5 | .
CASSADSNQPQHF | TGTGCCAGTAGTGCGGATAGCAATCAGCCCCAGCATTTT | TRBJ1-5 | . | TRBV19 | .
CATSTSGGEQFF | TGCGCCACCTCGACTAGCGGAGGTGAGCAGTTCTTC | TRBJ2-1 | . | TRBV5-1 | TRBD2
CAWNQGGDNYGYTF | TGTGCCTGGAACCAAGGCGGGGATAACTATGGCTACACCTTC | TRBJ1-2 | . | TRBV30 | .